Each of the 13 T cell receptor beta chains below was sequenced from the same sample in a study of cytomegalovirus exposure and HLA in healthy donors. TCRdb keeps only in-frame clones here, not all; method: immunoSEQ multiplex PCR. The sample has 190,000 or so clones, roughly four fifths seen once; the top ten hold 2.8%. Sequences were obtained from PBMCs. The receptors were sampled from a woman aged 18-30 years in good health and CMV-seropositive.

The chain combines TRBV27 with TRBJ2-7; 8 positions match TRBD1. CDR3 length: 13 residues. V lost 4 bases, J lost 3 bases, and 2 bases stayed unmatched. Germline-derived CDR1 and CDR2 are MNHEY and SMNVEV (reference sequence). CDR3 DNA: TGTGCCAGCAGTTCGACAGGGGTCTACGAGCAGTACTTC. Residues: CASSSTGVYEQYF.

The J gene is TRBJ1-1, the V gene TRBV5-4; TRBD1 matches 7 bases. The CDR3 loop spans 14 amino acids. After removal of 4 bases from V and 1 base from J, the junction contained 4 bases not matched to a gene. Germline values: CDR1 SGHNT, CDR2 YYREEE (reference sequence). In nucleotides, the CDR3 is TGTGCCAGCAGCCCCGGGACAGCGAACACTGAAGCTTTCTTT. This codes for CASSPGTANTEAFF.

The chain recombines TRBV11-2 with TRBJ1-6; unclear D gene. Deletions cut 2 bases from V and 6 bases from J, with 14 bases between. This CDR3 has 16 amino acids. Per germline, CDR1 SGHAT and CDR2 FQNNGV. The CDR3: CASSLYPTEGNSPLHF. The CDR3 DNA sequence: TGTGCCAGCAGCTTATACCCAACGGAGGGTAATTCACCCCTCCACTTT.

The CDR3 bases are TGCGCCAGCAGCCGGACGTTAACCTCCGGGACAAGCTCCTACAATGAGCAGTTCTTC. It codes for CASSRTLTSGTSSYNEQFF. The chain joins TRBV4-3 to TRBJ2-1; tentatively, D is TRBD1 (6 bases). V lost 4 bases, J lost 0 bases, and 22 bases lay in between. In germline, CDR1 is LGHNA, CDR2 YSLEER. The CDR3 has 19 amino acids.

This sequence joins TRBV11-3 and TRBJ2-1; possible D gene TRBD2, 7 bases. CDR1 is SGHNT and CDR2 is YENEEA in the germline V gene. The CDR3 length is 16 residues. V gave up 5 bases and J gave up 4 bases, with 18 bases separating them. In DNA, the CDR3 is TGTGCCAGCAGCCCGGGGGCAGCGGGGTGGTACAATGAGCAGTTCTTC. It translates to CASSPGAAGWYNEQFF.

The chain uses TRBV9 and TRBJ1-1, with D possibly matching TRBD1 (5 bases). V lost 1 base to trimming and J lost 1 base, with 14 bases between them. The germline gives CDR1 SGDLS, CDR2 YYNGEE. The CDR3 sequence is 16 residues long. The CDR3 sequence: CASSVFTPGGNTEAFF. CDR3 nucleotides: TGTGCCAGCAGCGTATTTACTCCGGGGGGGAACACTGAAGCTTTCTTT.

This chain joins TRBV18 and TRBJ2-5, with D possibly TRBD2 on 5 matching bases. The length of the CDR3 is 15 residues. The V gene's germline CDR1 is KGHSH and CDR2 LQKENI. Deletions cut 5 bases from V and 4 bases from J, with 17 bases between. In DNA form, the CDR3 reads TGTGCCAGCTCAGTGTTAGCCTCACGGGGAGAGACCCAGTACTTC. It is translated as CASSVLASRGETQYF. Looking up the rest from reference TRBV18 and TRBJ2-5 gives the full variable domain: NAGVMQNPRHLVRRRGQEARLRCSPMKGHSHVYWYRQLPEEGLKFMVYLQKENIIDESGMPKERFSAEFPKEGPSILRIQQVVRGDSAAYFCASSVLASRGETQYFGPGTRLLVL.

V and J are TRBV27 and TRBJ1-2, with D possibly TRBD1 on 6 matching bases. V dropped 6 bases and J dropped 2 bases, with 16 bases sitting between them. The CDR3 has 15 amino acids. Per the germline V gene, CDR1 is MNHEY and CDR2 is SMNVEV (reference sequence). The CDR3 DNA is TGTGCCAGCAGCCCCTCGGGCAGGGGAAACTATGGCTACACCTTC. It codes for CASSPSGRGNYGYTF.

CDR3 sequence: CATSRDPHGQGARVYEQYF. The DNA of the CDR3 is TGTGCCACCAGCAGAGATCCCCATGGACAGGGGGCGCGGGTTTACGAGCAGTACTTC. This chain uses TRBV15 with TRBJ2-7; 11 bases line up with TRBD1. The germline gives CDR1 LNHNV, CDR2 YYDKDF (reference sequence). The V segment lost 0 bases and the J segment 4 bases; nucleotides outside the gene matches: 14. This CDR3 is built from 19 residues.

In its sample, this clone was seen a few times. The rearrangement links TRBV6-1 to TRBJ2-2; weak D call: TRBD2 (7 bases). The CDR3 is made up of 14 amino acids. Trimming pared 1 base from V and 6 bases from J, leaving 9 bases between. Germline loops: CDR1 MNHNS, CDR2 SASEGT. The CDR3 loop reads CASSEGGGAGELFF. CDR3 sequence (DNA): TGTGCCAGCAGTGAAGGCGGGGGCGCCGGGGAGCTGTTTTTT.

V is TRBV7-3 and J is TRBJ2-3; 7 bases are a match to TRBD2. Per the germline V gene, CDR1 is SGHTA and CDR2 is FQGTGA. The CDR3 sequence is 15 residues long. With V trimmed by 0 bases and J by 4 bases, 4 bases remained unmatched. CDR3 bases: TGTGCCAGCAGCTTAACGAGGGGAGGGGCAGATACGCAGTATTTT. It codes for CASSLTRGGADTQYF.

This clone was counted once. V usage is TRBV6-1 and J usage is TRBJ1-4; D uncertain. CDR1 and CDR2 (germline): MNHNS, SASEGT. The CDR3 sequence is 11 residues long. The germline V and J ends were trimmed by 3 bases and 8 bases, with 4 bases remaining between them. The CDR3, as DNA: TGTGCCAGCAGTGACCCAGAAAAACTGTTTTTT. It specifies CASSDPEKLFF.

The CDR3 DNA reads as TGTGCCAGCAGTTTAGGGCTGTTGAACACTGAAGCTTTCTTT. This translates into CASSLGLLNTEAFF. This rearrangement joins TRBV27 to TRBJ1-1; D unresolved. The CDR3 is 14 residues long. V lost 2 bases, J lost 0 bases, and 7 bases lay in between. The germline gives CDR1 MNHEY, CDR2 SMNVEV (reference sequence).